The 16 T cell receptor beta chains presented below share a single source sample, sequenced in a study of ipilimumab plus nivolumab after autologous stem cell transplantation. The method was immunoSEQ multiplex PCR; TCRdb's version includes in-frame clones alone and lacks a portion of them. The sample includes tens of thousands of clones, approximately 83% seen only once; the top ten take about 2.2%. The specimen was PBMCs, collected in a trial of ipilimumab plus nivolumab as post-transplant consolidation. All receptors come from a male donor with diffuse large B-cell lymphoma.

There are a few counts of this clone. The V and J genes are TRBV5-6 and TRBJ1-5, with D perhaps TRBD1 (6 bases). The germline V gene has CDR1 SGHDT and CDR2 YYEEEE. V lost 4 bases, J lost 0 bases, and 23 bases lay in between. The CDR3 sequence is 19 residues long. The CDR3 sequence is CASSLWGLGSVYSNQPQHF. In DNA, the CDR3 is TGTGCCAGCAGCCTGTGGGGGCTAGGTTCGGTATATAGCAATCAGCCCCAGCATTTT.

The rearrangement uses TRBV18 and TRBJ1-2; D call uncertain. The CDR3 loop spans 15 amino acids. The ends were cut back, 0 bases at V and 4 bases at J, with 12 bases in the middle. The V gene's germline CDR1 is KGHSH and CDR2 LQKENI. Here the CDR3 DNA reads TGTGCCAGCTCACCACCCACAGCATGGGGCTATGGCTACACCTTC. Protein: CASSPPTAWGYGYTF.

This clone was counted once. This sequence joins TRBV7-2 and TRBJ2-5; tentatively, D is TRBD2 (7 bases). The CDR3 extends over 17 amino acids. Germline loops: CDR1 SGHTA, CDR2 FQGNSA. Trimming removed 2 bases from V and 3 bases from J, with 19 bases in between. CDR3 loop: CASSLRPRGGQEETQYF. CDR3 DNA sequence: TGTGCCAGCAGCTTAAGGCCTAGGGGGGGCCAGGAAGAGACCCAGTACTTC.

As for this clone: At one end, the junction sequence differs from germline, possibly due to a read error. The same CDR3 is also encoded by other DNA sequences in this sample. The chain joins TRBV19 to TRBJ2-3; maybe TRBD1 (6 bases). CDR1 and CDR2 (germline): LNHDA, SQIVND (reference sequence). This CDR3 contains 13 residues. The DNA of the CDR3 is TGCGCCAGTTCAGCCAGGGGCAGCGATACGCAGTATTTT. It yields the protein CASSARGSDTQYF.

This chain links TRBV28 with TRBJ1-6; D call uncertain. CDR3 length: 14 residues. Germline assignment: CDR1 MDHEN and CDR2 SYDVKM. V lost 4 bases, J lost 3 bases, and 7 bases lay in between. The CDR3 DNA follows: TGTGCCAGCAGTTCCGGCAACTATAATTCACCCCTCCACTTT. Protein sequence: CASSSGNYNSPLHF.

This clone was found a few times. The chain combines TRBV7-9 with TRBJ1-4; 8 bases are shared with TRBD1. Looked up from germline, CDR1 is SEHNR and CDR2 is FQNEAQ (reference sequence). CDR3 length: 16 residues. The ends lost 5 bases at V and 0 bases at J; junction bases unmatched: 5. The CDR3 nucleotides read TGTGCCAGCAGCCCGGGACAGGCGACAACTAATGAAAAACTGTTTTTT. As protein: CASSPGQATTNEKLFF.

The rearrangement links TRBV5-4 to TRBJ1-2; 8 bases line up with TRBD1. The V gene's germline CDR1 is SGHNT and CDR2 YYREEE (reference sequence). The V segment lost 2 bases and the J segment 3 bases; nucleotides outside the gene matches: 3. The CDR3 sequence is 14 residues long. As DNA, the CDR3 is TGTGCCAGCAGCTTCGGACAGGGTGACTATGGCTACACCTTC. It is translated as CASSFGQGDYGYTF.

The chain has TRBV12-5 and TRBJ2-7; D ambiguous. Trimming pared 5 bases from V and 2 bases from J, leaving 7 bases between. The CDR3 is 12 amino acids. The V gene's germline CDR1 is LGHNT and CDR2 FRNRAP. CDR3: CASGAGTYEQYF. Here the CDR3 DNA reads TGTGCTAGTGGTGCTGGGACCTACGAGCAGTACTTC.

CDR3 bases: TGTGCCAGCAGTGTGGGATTTTACAATGAGCAGTTCTTC. Its translation is CASSVGFYNEQFF. The rearrangement uses TRBV6-5 and TRBJ2-1, with unresolved D. Germline V gene lookup returns CDR1 MNHEY and CDR2 SVGAGI. The length of the CDR3 is 13 residues. V was trimmed by 5 bases and J by 4 bases, leaving 9 bases between them.

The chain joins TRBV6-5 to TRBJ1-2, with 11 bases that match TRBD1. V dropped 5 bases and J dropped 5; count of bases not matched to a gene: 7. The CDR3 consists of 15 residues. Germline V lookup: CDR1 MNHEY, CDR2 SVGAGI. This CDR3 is CASSNGGTGGYGYTF. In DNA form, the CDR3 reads TGTGCCAGCAGTAACGGGGGGACAGGGGGTTATGGCTACACCTTC.

The DNA of the CDR3 is TGTGCCAGCCTGAATGAGGAAAACTATGGCTACACCTTC. This translates into CASLNEENYGYTF. This chain links TRBV6-5 with TRBJ1-2, with D hard to call. The CDR3 runs 13 residues. CDR1 is MNHEY and CDR2 is SVGAGI in the germline V gene. Trimming pared 8 bases from V and 2 bases from J, leaving 12 bases between.

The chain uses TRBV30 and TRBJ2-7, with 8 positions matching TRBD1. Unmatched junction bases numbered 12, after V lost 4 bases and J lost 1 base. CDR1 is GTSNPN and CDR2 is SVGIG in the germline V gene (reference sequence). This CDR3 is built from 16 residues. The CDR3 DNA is TGTGCCTGGATGAGGAACAGGGGGGAGGCGTCCTACGAGCAGTACTTC. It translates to CAWMRNRGEASYEQYF.

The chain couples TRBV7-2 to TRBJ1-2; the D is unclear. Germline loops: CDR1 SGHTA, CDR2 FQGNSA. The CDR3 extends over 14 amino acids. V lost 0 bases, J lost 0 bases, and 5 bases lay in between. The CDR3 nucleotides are TGTGCCAGCAGCTTAGCTAGGGCTAACTATGGCTACACCTTC. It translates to CASSLARANYGYTF. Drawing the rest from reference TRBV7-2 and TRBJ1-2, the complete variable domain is GAGVSQSPSNKVTEKGKDVELRCDPISGHTALYWYRQSLGQGLEFLIYFQGNSAPDKSGLPSDRFSAERTGGSVSTLTIQRTQQEDSAVYLCASSLARANYGYTFGSGTRLTVV.

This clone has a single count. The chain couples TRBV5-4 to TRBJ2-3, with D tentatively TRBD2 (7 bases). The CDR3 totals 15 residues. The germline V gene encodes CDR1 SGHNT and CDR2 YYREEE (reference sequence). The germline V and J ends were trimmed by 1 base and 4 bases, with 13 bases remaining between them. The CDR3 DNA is TGTGCCAGCAGCTTGACGGGGGGCGGATCAGATACGCAGTATTTT. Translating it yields CASSLTGGGSDTQYF. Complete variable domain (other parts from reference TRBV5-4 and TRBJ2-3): ETGVTQSPTHLIKTRGQQVTLRCSSQSGHNTVSWYQQALGQGPQFIFQYYREEENGRGNFPPRFSGLQFPNYSSELNVNALELDDSALYLCASSLTGGGSDTQYFGPGTRLTVL.

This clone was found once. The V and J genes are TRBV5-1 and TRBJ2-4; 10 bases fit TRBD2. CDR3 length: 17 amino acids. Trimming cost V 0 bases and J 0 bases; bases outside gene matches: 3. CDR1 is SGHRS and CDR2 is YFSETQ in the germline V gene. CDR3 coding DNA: TGCGCCAGCAGCTTGGGACTAGCGGGTTTAGCCAAAAACATTCAGTACTTC. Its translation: CASSLGLAGLAKNIQYF. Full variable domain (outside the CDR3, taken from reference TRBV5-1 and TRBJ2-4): KAGVTQTPRYLIKTRGQQVTLSCSPISGHRSVSWYQQTPGQGLQFLFEYFSETQRNKGNFPGRFSGRQFSNSRSEMNVSTLELGDSALYLCASSLGLAGLAKNIQYFGAGTRLSVL.

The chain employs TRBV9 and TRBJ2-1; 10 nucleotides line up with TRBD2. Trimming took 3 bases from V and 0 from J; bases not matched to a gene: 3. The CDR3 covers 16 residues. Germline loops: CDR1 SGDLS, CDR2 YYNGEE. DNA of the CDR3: TGTGCCAGCAGCGACTCTAGCGGGAGCTCCTACAATGAGCAGTTCTTC. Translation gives CASSDSSGSSYNEQFF. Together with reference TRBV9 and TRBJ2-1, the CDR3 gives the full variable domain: DSGVTQTPKHLITATGQRVTLRCSPRSGDLSVYWYQQSLDQGLQFLIQYYNGEERAKGNILERFSAQQFPDLHSELNLSSLELGDSALYFCASSDSSGSSYNEQFFGPGTRLTVL.